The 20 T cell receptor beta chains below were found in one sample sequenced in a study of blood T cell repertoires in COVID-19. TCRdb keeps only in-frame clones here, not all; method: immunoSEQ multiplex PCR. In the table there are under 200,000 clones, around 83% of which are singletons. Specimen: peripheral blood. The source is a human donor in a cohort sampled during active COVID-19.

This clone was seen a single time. The chain's CDR3 is CASSPDRYNEQFF. CDR3 coding DNA: TGTGCCAGCAGCCCGGACAGGTACAATGAGCAGTTCTTC. The chain uses TRBV5-6 and TRBJ2-1, with 7 bases lining up with TRBD1. The CDR3 extends over 13 amino acids. The V gene end was trimmed by 4 bases and the J gene end by 4 bases; junction bases not matched to a gene: 2. CDR1 and CDR2 (germline): SGHDT, YYEEEE.

In DNA, the CDR3 is TGTGCCAGCAGCTTAGCGAACAGCGGACGCACAGATACGCAGTATTTT. Amino acids: CASSLANSGRTDTQYF. The V gene is TRBV7-2, the J gene TRBJ2-3, with D possibly being TRBD2 (5 bases). This CDR3 has 16 amino acids. Trimming took off 0 bases at V and 1 base at J, with 11 bases between the two ends. Germline CDR1 is SGHTA and CDR2 is FQGNSA.

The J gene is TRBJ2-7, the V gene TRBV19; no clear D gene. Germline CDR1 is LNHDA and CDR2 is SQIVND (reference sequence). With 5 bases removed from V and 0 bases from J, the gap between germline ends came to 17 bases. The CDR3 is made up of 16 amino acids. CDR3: CASSQQPTVPSYEQYF. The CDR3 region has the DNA TGTGCCAGTAGTCAACAACCTACAGTGCCCTCCTACGAGCAGTACTTC.

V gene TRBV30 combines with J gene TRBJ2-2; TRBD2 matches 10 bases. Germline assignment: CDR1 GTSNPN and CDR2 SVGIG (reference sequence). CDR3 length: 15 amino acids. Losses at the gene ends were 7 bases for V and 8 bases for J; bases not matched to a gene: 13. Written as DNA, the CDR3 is TGTGCCTACGAACCTAGCGGGAGTTTGTCGGGGGAGCTGTTTTTT. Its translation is CAYEPSGSLSGELFF. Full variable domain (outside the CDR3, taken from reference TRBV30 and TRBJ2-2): SQTIHQWPATLVQPVGSPLSLECTVEGTSNPNLYWYRQAAGRGLQLLFYSVGIGQISSEVPQNLSASRPQDRQFILSSKKLLLSDSGFYLCAYEPSGSLSGELFFGEGSRLTVL.

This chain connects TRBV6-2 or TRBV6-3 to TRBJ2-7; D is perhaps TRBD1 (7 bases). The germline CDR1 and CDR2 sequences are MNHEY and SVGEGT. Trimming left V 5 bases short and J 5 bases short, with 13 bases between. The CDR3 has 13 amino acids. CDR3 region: CASSPGGGDEQYF. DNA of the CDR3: TGTGCCAGCAGTCCCGGAGGGGGCGACGAGCAGTACTTC.

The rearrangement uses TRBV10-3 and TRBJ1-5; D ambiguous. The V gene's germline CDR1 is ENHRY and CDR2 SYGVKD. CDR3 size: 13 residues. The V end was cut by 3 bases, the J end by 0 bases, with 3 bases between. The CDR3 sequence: CAISDGSNQPQHF. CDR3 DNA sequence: TGTGCCATCAGTGACGGTAGCAATCAGCCCCAGCATTTT.

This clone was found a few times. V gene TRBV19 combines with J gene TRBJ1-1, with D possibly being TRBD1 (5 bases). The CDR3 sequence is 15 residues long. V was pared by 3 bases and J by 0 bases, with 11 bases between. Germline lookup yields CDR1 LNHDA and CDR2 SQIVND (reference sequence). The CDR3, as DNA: TGTGCCAGTAGTATCCTCAGGGCCTTGAACACTGAAGCTTTCTTT. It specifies CASSILRALNTEAFF.

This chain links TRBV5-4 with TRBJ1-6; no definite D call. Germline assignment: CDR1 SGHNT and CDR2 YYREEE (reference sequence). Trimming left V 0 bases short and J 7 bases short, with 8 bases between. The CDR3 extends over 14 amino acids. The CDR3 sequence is CASSLAVSNSPLHF. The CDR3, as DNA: TGTGCCAGCAGCTTGGCGGTTAGCAATTCACCCCTCCACTTT.

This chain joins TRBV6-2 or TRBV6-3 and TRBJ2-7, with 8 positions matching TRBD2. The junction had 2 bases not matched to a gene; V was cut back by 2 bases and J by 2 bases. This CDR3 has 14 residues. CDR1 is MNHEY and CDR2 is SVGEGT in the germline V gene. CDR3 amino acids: CASSYKAGAYEQYF. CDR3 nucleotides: TGTGCCAGCAGTTACAAAGCGGGGGCCTACGAGCAGTACTTC.

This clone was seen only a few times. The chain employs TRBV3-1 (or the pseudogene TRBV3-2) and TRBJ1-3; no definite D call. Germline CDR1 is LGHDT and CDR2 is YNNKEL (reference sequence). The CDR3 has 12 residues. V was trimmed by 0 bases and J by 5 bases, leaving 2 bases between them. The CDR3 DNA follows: TGTGCCAGCAGCCAAGATAGAAACACCATATATTTT. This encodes CASSQDRNTIYF.

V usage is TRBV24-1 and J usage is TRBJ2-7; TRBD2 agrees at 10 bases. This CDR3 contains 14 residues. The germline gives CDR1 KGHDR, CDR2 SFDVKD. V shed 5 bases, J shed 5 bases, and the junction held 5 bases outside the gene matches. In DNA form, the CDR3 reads TGTGCCACCAGTGCAGCGGGAGGGAACAACGAGCAGTACTTC. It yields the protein CATSAAGGNNEQYF.

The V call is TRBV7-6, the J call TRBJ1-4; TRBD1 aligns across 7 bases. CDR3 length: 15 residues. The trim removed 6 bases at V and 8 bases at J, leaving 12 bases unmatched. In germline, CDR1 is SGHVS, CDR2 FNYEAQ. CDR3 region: CASSSRDSSYEKLFF. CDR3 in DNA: TGTGCCAGCAGTTCCCGGGACAGTAGTTACGAAAAACTGTTTTTT.

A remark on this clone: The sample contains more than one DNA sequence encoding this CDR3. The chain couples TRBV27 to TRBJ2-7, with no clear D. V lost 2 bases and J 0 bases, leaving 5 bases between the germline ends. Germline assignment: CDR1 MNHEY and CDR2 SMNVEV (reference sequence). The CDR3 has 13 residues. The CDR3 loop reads CASSLTGSYEQYF. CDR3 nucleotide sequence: TGTGCCAGCAGTTTAACCGGCTCCTACGAGCAGTACTTC.

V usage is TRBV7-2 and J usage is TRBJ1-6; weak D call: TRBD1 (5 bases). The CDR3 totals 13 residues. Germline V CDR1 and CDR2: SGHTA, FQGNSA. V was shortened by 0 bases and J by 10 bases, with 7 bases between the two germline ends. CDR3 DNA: TGTGCCAGCAGCTTAGCGGAGGGGTCACCCCTCCACTTT. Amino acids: CASSLAEGSPLHF. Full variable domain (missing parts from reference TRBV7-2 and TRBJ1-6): GAGVSQSPSNKVTEKGKDVELRCDPISGHTALYWYRQSLGQGLEFLIYFQGNSAPDKSGLPSDRFSAERTGGSVSTLTIQRTQQEDSAVYLCASSLAEGSPLHFGNGTRLTVT.

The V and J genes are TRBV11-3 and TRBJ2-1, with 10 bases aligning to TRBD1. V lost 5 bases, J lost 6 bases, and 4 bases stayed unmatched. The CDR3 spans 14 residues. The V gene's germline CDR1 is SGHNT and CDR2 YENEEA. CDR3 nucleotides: TGTGCCAGCAGCAACCGGACAGGGGGCAATGAGCAGTTCTTC. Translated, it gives CASSNRTGGNEQFF.

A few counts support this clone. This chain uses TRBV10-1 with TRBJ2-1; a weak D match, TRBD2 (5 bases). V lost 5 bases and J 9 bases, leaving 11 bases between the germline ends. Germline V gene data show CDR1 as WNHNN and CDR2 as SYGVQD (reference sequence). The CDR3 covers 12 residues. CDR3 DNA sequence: TGCGCCAGCAGTCCGGGGTTCAGTGAGCAGTTCTTC. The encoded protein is CASSPGFSEQFF.

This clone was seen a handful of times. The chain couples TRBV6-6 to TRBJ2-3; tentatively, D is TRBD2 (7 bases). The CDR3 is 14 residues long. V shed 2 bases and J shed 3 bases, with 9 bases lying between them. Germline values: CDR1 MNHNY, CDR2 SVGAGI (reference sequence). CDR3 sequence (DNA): TGTGCCAGCAGTTACGGGGGGGCAACAGATACGCAGTATTTT. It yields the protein CASSYGGATDTQYF.

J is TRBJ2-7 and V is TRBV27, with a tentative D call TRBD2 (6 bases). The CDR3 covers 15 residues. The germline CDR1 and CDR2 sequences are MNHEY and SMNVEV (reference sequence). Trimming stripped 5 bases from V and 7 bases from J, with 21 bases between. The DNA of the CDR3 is TGTGCCAGCAGTCGATACCGAGGACTATTCGGTGAGCAGTACTTC. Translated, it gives CASSRYRGLFGEQYF.

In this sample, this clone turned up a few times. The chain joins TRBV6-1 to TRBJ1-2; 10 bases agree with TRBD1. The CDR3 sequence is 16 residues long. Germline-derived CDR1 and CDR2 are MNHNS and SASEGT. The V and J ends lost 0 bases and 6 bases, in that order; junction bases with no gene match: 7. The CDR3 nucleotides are TGTGCCAGCAGTGAAGCGCTTTATGGGACAGGGGATGGCTACACCTTC. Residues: CASSEALYGTGDGYTF.

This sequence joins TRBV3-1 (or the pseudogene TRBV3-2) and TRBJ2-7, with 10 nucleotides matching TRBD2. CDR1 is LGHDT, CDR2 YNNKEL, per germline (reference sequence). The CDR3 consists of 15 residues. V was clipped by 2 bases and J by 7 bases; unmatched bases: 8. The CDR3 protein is CASSQPTSGIAEQYF. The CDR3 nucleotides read TGTGCCAGCAGCCAACCAACTAGCGGGATCGCGGAGCAGTACTTC.